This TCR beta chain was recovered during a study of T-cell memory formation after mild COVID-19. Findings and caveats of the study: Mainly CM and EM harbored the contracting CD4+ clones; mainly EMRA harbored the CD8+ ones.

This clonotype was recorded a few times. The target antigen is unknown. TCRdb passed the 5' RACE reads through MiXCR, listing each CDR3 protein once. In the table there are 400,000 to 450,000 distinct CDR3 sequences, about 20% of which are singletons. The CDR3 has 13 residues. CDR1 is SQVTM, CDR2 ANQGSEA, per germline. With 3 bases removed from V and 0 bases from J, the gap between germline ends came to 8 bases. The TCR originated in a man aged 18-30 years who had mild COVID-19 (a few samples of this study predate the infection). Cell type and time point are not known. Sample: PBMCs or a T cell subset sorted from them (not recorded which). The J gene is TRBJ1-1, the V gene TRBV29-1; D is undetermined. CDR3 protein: CSVDRSMNTEAFF. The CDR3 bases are TGCAGCGTTGATAGAAGCATGAACACTGAAGCTTTCTTT. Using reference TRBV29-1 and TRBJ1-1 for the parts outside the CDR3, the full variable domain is SAVISQKPSRDICQRGTSLTIQCQVDSQVTMMFWYRQQPGQSLTLIATANQGSEATYESGFVIDKFPISRPNLTFSTLTVSNMSPEDSSIYLCSVDRSMNTEAFFGQGTRLTVV.